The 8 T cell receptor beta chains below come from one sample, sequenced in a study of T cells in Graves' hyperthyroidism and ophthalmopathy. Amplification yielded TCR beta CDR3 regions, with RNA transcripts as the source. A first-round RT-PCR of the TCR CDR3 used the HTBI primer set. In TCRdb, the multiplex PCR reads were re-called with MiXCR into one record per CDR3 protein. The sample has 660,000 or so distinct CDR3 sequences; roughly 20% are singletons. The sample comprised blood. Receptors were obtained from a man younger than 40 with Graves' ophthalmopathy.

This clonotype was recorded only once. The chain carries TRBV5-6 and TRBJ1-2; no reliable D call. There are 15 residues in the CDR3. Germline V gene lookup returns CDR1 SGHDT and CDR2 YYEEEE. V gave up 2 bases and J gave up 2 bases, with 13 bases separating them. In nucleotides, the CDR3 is TGTGCCAGCAGCTTTAGTGTACAGTCAAACTATGGCTACACCTTC. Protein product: CASSFSVQSNYGYTF.

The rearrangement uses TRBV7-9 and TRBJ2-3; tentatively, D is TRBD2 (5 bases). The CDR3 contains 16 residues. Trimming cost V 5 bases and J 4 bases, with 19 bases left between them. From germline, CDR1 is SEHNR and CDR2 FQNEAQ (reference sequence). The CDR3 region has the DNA TGTGCCAGCAGCCTGCCCGCAACTAGATACGCAGATACGCAGTATTTT. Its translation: CASSLPATRYADTQYF.

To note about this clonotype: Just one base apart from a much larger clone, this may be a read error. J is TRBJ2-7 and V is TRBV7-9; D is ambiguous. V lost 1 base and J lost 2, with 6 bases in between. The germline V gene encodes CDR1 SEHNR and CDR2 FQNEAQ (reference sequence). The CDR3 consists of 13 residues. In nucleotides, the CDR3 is TGTGCCAGCAGCTTAGACCAGCCCTACGAGCAGTACTTC. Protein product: CASSLDQPYEQYF.

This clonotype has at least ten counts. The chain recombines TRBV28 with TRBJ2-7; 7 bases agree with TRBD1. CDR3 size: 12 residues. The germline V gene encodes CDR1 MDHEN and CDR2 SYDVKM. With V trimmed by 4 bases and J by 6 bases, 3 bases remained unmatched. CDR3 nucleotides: TGTGCCAGCAGTTCAACAGGGGTCGAGCAGTACTTC. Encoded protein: CASSSTGVEQYF.

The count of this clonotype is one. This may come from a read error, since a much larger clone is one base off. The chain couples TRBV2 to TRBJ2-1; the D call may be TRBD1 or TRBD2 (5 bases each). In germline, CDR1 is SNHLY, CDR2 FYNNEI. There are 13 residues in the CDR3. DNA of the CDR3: TGTGCCAGCCGTGGGGGATCCTACAGTGAGCAGTTCTTC. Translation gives CASRGGSYSEQFF.

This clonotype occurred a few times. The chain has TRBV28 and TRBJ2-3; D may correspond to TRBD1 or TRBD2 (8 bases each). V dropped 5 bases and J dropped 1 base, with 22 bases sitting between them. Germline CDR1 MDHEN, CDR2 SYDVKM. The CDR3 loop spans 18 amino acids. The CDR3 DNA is TGTGCCAGCAGTCTCGGGAGGGACAGGTATTTGGGCACAGATACGCAGTATTTT. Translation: CASSLGRDRYLGTDTQYF.

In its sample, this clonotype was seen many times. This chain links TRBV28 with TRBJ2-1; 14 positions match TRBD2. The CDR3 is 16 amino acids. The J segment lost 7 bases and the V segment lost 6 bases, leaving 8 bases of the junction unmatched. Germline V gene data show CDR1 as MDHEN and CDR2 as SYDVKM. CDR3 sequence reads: CASSPAGTSGSNEQFF. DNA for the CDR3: TGTGCCAGCAGCCCTGCCGGGACTAGCGGGAGTAATGAGCAGTTCTTC.

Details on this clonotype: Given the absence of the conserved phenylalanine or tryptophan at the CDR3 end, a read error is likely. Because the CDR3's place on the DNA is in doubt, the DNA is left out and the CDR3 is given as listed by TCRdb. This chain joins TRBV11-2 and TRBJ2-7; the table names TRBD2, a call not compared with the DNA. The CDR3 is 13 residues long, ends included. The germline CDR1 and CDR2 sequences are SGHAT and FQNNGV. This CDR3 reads CASSLTSGSLEWH.